Following are 25 T cell receptor beta chains from one sample sequenced in a study of blood T cell repertoires in COVID-19. The repertoire was sequenced with immunoSEQ multiplex PCR; TCRdb's copy has only in-frame clones and lacks some. The data show around 23,000 clones, 80% to 90% seen once. Material for sequencing was peripheral blood. These receptors originate from a human donor with acute or convalescent COVID-19. The donor label of this sample is uncertain.

The gene calls are TRBV15 and TRBJ2-3; 13 bases are a match to TRBD2. There are 15 residues in the CDR3. Trimming removed 6 bases from V and 7 bases from J; junction bases left unmatched: 7. Per the germline V gene, CDR1 is LNHNV and CDR2 is YYDKDF (reference sequence). This CDR3 reads CATRVLAGGPNTQYF. CDR3 in DNA: TGTGCCACCAGAGTACTAGCGGGAGGGCCTAATACGCAGTATTTT.

A note on this clone: A junction end diverges from the germline sequence, so it may reflect a read error. The chain is built from TRBV30 and TRBJ2-7; a weak D match, TRBD1 (8 bases). The CDR3 runs to 15 residues. Per the germline V gene, CDR1 is GTSNPN and CDR2 is SVGIG (reference sequence). The chain's CDR3 is CARSGDTGGAYEQYF. The DNA for the CDR3 is TGTGCCCGGAGCGGAGACACAGGGGGGGCCTACGAGCAGTACTTC.

V and J are TRBV14 and TRBJ1-1; 7 bases are shared with TRBD1. V trimming: 3 bases; J trimming: 4 bases; junction bases outside the gene matches: 8. In germline, CDR1 is SGHDN, CDR2 FVKESK. This CDR3 has 15 amino acids. This CDR3 reads CASSHLTGLVTEAFF. The CDR3 nucleotides read TGTGCCAGCAGCCACCTGACAGGGTTGGTCACTGAAGCTTTCTTT.

The chain has TRBV7-2 and TRBJ2-3, with 11 bases fitting TRBD2. The CDR3 runs to 16 residues. CDR1 is SGHTA and CDR2 is FQGNSA in the germline V gene. V lost 4 bases, J lost 2 bases, and 5 bases stayed unmatched. The CDR3 coding sequence is TGTGCCAGCAGCTCTAAACTAGCGGGAGTCACAGATACGCAGTATTTT. Encoded protein: CASSSKLAGVTDTQYF.

The V call is TRBV3-1 (or the pseudogene TRBV3-2), the J call TRBJ2-2; 10 bases line up with TRBD2. The germline gives CDR1 LGHDT, CDR2 YNNKEL (reference sequence). The CDR3 totals 15 residues. The trim removed 4 bases at V and 4 bases at J, leaving 3 bases unmatched. CDR3 coding DNA: TGTGCCAGCAGCCGGGAGCGGGAGGGCACCGGGGAGCTGTTTTTT. Translating gives CASSREREGTGELFF.

This chain connects TRBV16 to TRBJ1-5; perhaps TRBD1 as D (5 bases). With 1 base removed from V and 6 bases from J, the gap between germline ends came to 10 bases. The CDR3 runs 14 residues. Germline values: CDR1 KGHSY, CDR2 FQNENV. The CDR3 DNA is TGTGCCAGCAGCCAATTTCTGGGGGGTCAGCCCCAGCATTTT. Translating gives CASSQFLGGQPQHF.

The chain's CDR3 is CASSLEGLARYEQYF. CDR3 DNA: TGTGCCAGCAGCTTGGAGGGACTAGCTAGGTACGAGCAGTACTTC. This sequence joins TRBV11-2 and TRBJ2-7, with TRBD2 identical over 9 bases. CDR1 and CDR2 (germline): SGHAT, FQNNGV. Trimming took 3 bases from V and 4 from J; bases not matched to a gene: 7. The CDR3 is 15 amino acids.

The chain is built from TRBV6-2 or TRBV6-3 and TRBJ2-2, with 8 bases identical to TRBD1. V lost 0 bases to trimming and J lost 6 bases; unmatched junction nucleotides: 9. The CDR3 contains 17 residues. Germline CDR1 MNHEY, CDR2 SVGEGT. The CDR3: CASSYSRHTGGSGELFF. The CDR3 bases are TGTGCCAGCAGTTACTCGAGACATACAGGGGGATCCGGGGAGCTGTTTTTT.

The rearrangement uses TRBV7-6 and TRBJ2-3; maybe TRBD2 (6 bases). V lost 0 bases and J 2 bases, leaving 9 bases between the germline ends. Germline loops: CDR1 SGHVS, CDR2 FNYEAQ. The CDR3 has 15 residues. CDR3 nucleotides: TGTGCCAGCAGCTTAGCGGGGGGATACACAGATACGCAGTATTTT. This sequence encodes CASSLAGGYTDTQYF.

The rearrangement uses TRBV2 and TRBJ2-2; no clear D. Germline values: CDR1 SNHLY, CDR2 FYNNEI. This CDR3 contains 14 residues. The germline V and J ends were trimmed by 7 bases and 4 bases, with 13 bases remaining between them. The CDR3 is CASTESRGTGELFF. In DNA, the CDR3 is TGTGCCAGCACTGAGTCGCGTGGCACCGGGGAGCTGTTTTTT.

The genes are TRBV5-4 and TRBJ1-3; 9 bases match TRBD1. Germline CDR1 is SGHNT and CDR2 is YYREEE (reference sequence). This CDR3 has 14 residues. Losses at the gene ends were 4 bases for V and 4 bases for J; bases not matched to a gene: 3. The CDR3 sequence is CASSPGQGGNTIYF. CDR3 coding DNA: TGTGCCAGCAGCCCCGGACAGGGGGGAAACACCATATATTTT.

This chain links TRBV18 with TRBJ1-1; D uncertain. The V gene's germline CDR1 is KGHSH and CDR2 LQKENI. V lost 5 bases and J lost 11, with 18 bases in between. This CDR3 contains 13 residues. The CDR3 is CASSSSPDYGAFF. The CDR3 DNA reads TGTGCCAGCTCATCCTCACCGGACTACGGTGCTTTCTTT.

The chain links TRBV29-1 to TRBJ1-1; D is uncertain. Trimming took 4 bases from V and 2 from J, leaving 8 bases between them. The CDR3 contains 12 residues. CDR1 SQVTM and CDR2 ANQGSEA come from the germline V gene. In DNA, the CDR3 is TGCAGCGTTGGTGAGGCCAACACTGAAGCTTTCTTT. As protein: CSVGEANTEAFF.

This sequence joins TRBV3-1 (or the pseudogene TRBV3-2) and TRBJ1-5; TRBD1 matches 7 bases. The V gene's germline CDR1 is LGHDT and CDR2 YNNKEL (reference sequence). The J segment lost 2 bases and the V segment lost 4 bases, leaving 2 bases of the junction unmatched. The CDR3 loop spans 14 amino acids. The CDR3: CASSRQGGNQPQHF. CDR3 DNA sequence: TGTGCCAGCAGCCGCCAGGGGGGCAATCAGCCCCAGCATTTT.

The V call is TRBV4-1, the J call TRBJ2-3, with TRBD2 matching over 15 bases. There are 17 residues in the CDR3. V was pared by 2 bases and J by 4 bases, with 4 bases of the junction left unmatched. Germline V CDR1 and CDR2: MGHRA, YSYEKL. In DNA form, the CDR3 reads TGCGCCAGCAGCCAATTGGGACTAGCGGGAGGCGCAGATACGCAGTATTTT. It codes for CASSQLGLAGGADTQYF.

The chain employs TRBV11-2 and TRBJ2-5, with D unclear. The germline gives CDR1 SGHAT, CDR2 FQNNGV. CDR3 length: 13 residues. Deletions cut 1 base from V and 5 bases from J, with 8 bases between. CDR3 nucleotides: TGTGCCAGCAGCTTAGGTTATCGGGAGACCCAGTACTTC. Its translation: CASSLGYRETQYF.

J is TRBJ2-2 and V is TRBV7-2, with D possibly matching TRBD2 (6 bases). V lost 3 bases, J lost 3 bases, and 17 bases lay in between. The CDR3 loop spans 17 amino acids. Per the germline V gene, CDR1 is SGHTA and CDR2 is FQGNSA. The CDR3 loop reads CASSFPGSLHDTGELFF. DNA for the CDR3: TGTGCCAGCAGCTTCCCCGGGAGCCTCCACGACACCGGGGAGCTGTTTTTT.

This clone was detected once. This chain uses TRBV6-6 with TRBJ1-1; D is perhaps TRBD1 (5 bases). Trimming removed 11 bases from V and 1 base from J, with 11 bases in between. CDR1 is MNHNY and CDR2 is SVGAGI in the germline V gene (reference sequence). The CDR3 extends over 12 amino acids. CDR3 in amino acids: CAARGGNTEAFF. In DNA form, the CDR3 reads TGTGCCGCCCGGGGGGGGAACACTGAAGCTTTCTTT.

The V and J genes are TRBV10-3 and TRBJ1-6; D not resolved. The CDR3 consists of 12 residues. Looked up from germline, CDR1 is ENHRY and CDR2 is SYGVKD. The V gene lost 6 bases and the J gene lost 10 bases, with 10 bases spanning the gap. This chain's CDR3 is CAIRAGESPLHF. The CDR3 DNA is TGTGCCATCAGAGCCGGGGAGTCACCCCTCCACTTT.

V and J are TRBV6-8 and TRBJ2-3, with 9 positions matching TRBD1. Germline loops: CDR1 MNHGY, CDR2 SAAAGT. With V trimmed by 0 bases and J by 5 bases, 6 bases remained unmatched. The CDR3 runs to 16 residues. DNA of the CDR3: TGTGCCAGCAGTTACTCGAACAGGGGGCTGGGAGATACGCAGTATTTT. Translated, it gives CASSYSNRGLGDTQYF.

The chain joins TRBV30 to TRBJ1-3; 8 bases agree with TRBD1. This CDR3 has 16 amino acids. Germline CDR1 and CDR2: GTSNPN and SVGIG (reference sequence). V shed 7 bases and J 8 bases; nucleotides not matched to a gene: 19. CDR3 sequence (DNA): TGTGCCTACTCCCCGGGGGGCAGGGGGCCTTCGGACACCATATATTTT. This codes for CAYSPGGRGPSDTIYF.

Comment on this clone: An end of the junction does not agree with germline; a read error may underlie this. This chain uses TRBV6-5 with TRBJ2-7, with 8 nucleotides matching TRBD2. The CDR3 loop spans 15 amino acids. Germline V lookup: CDR1 MNHEY, CDR2 SVGAGI. The CDR3 reads CASSTRLASSHEQYF. The CDR3 DNA is TGTGCCAGCAGTACTCGACTAGCGTCCTCCCACGAGCAGTACTTC.

The V and J genes are TRBV5-5 and TRBJ2-3, with 8 bases that match TRBD1. Germline lookup yields CDR1 SGHKS and CDR2 YYEKEE (reference sequence). This CDR3 contains 16 residues. The junction had 15 bases not matched to a gene; V was cut back by 7 bases and J by 5 bases. CDR3 DNA sequence: TGTGCCAGCGCGGAGGGGTTCGGACAGGGACAAGATACGCAGTATTTT. Amino acid sequence: CASAEGFGQGQDTQYF.

Notes on this clone: Other DNA sequences in this sample translate to the same CDR3. The V gene is TRBV7-3, the J gene TRBJ2-3; 9 nucleotides match TRBD2. Trimming removed 2 bases from V and 0 bases from J; junction bases left unmatched: 0. The CDR3 contains 15 residues. Germline lookup yields CDR1 SGHTA and CDR2 FQGTGA. The CDR3 region is CASSLAGGSTDTQYF. The CDR3 DNA reads as TGTGCCAGCAGCTTAGCGGGGGGGAGCACAGATACGCAGTATTTT.

This rearrangement joins TRBV6-6 to TRBJ1-5; TRBD1 is a possible D gene (5 bases). V was shortened by 0 bases and J by 5 bases, with 14 bases between the two germline ends. The CDR3 extends over 16 amino acids. In germline, CDR1 is MNHNY, CDR2 SVGAGI (reference sequence). The CDR3 nucleotides read TGTGCCAGCAGTTACTCCCCAGGGTTGGAAGATCAGCCCCAGCATTTT. Translated: CASSYSPGLEDQPQHF.